This T cell receptor (beta chain) was sequenced for a study of cytomegalovirus exposure and HLA in healthy donors. Germline-derived CDR1 and CDR2 are MDHEN and SYDVKM. Trimming took off 8 bases at V and 7 bases at J, with 12 bases between the two ends. The CDR3 is 11 residues long. The PCR employed 60 Vbeta primers together with 13 Jbeta primers. Assay used: immunoSEQ multiplex PCR; TCRdb lists only in-frame clones, some missing. Among about 140,000 clones, 60% to 80% were seen once, and the ten largest hold approximately 14%. The chain joins TRBV28 to TRBJ2-7, with unresolved D. Sequences were obtained from PBMCs. This TCR derives from a middle-aged woman in good health and CMV-seronegative. In DNA form, the CDR3 reads TGTGCCAGCTCAGTACTAAGAGAGCAGTACTTC. Translation: CASSVLREQYF.